This entry concerns a single T cell receptor beta chain. Generated by immunoSEQ multiplex PCR, the TCRdb table keeps only in-frame clones and is missing some. This repertoire shows some 30,000 clones, 92% found once; its top ten account for roughly 34%. This sample was included in a study of OX40 agonist ivuxolimab in advanced cancers. Study in general: Cohort: roughly 79% men, mean age approximately 60, aged about 20 to 85. Allowance was made for prior anti-PD-1, anti-PD-L1 or anti-CTLA-4 therapy, and approximately 40% had some. Three patients, one with hepatocellular carcinoma and two with cutaneous melanoma, achieved partial responses.

Germline-derived CDR1 and CDR2 are MNHEY and SMNVEV (reference sequence). This CDR3 spans 11 amino acids. Trimming shortened V by 6 bases and J by 2 bases, and 4 bases separated the two germline ends. Peripheral blood came from all dose cohorts at three timepoints. The chain couples TRBV27 to TRBJ1-2; D not certain. This specimen consisted of CD4+ or CD8+ T cells sorted from blood, obtained in a trial of the OX40 agonist ivuxolimab. The clonotype comes from an adult with an advanced solid tumor such as melanoma, head and neck, liver or kidney cancer. CDR3 bases: TGTGCCAGCAGGTCCAACTATGGCTACACCTTC. Translated, it gives CASRSNYGYTF.